This entry lists 14 T cell receptor beta chains sequenced from one sample in a study of T cell repertoires in cytomegalovirus infection. TCRdb re-analysed the reads in MiXCR, keeping a single row per CDR3 protein. Of approximately 600,000 distinct CDR3 sequences listed, under 45% are singletons. The antigens of these receptors remain unknown. This material consisted of cultured PBMCs, taken from culture after CMV antigen stimulation. The receptors shown here come from a human donor in good health (CMV status not recorded). Some clones in this sample may be carry-over from other donors' samples.

The sample holds a few counts of this clonotype. The V gene is TRBV12-3 or TRBV12-4, the J gene TRBJ2-2; D is perhaps TRBD2 (6 bases). The ends were cut back, 10 bases at V and 6 bases at J, with 18 bases in the middle. This CDR3 contains 14 residues. CDR3 protein: CATPGVGGSGELFF. CDR3 nucleotides: TGTGCCACCCCGGGGGTCGGGGGTTCCGGGGAGCTGTTTTTT.

This clonotype occurred a few times. The chain combines TRBV10-3 with TRBJ1-1; D perhaps matches TRBD1 (5 bases). The V end was cut by 11 bases, the J end by 0 bases, with 16 bases between. Germline V gives CDR1 ENHRY, CDR2 SYGVKD. This CDR3 is 14 amino acids long. Here the CDR3 reads CAALSGGVNTEAFF. The CDR3 DNA reads TGTGCCGCACTGTCGGGAGGGGTGAACACTGAAGCTTTCTTT.

This clonotype was found a few times. This chain joins TRBV7-9 and TRBJ2-5; 7 bases are a match to TRBD2. Trimming took 1 base from V and 5 from J; bases not matched to a gene: 10. Germline CDR1 SEHNR, CDR2 FQNEAQ (reference sequence). The CDR3 is made up of 16 amino acids. The CDR3 reads CASSLEAGEGPETQYF. The CDR3 DNA follows: TGTGCCAGCAGCTTAGAGGCGGGGGAGGGCCCGGAGACCCAGTACTTC.

The chain recombines TRBV12-3 or TRBV12-4 with TRBJ2-1; the D gene is possibly TRBD2 (6 bases). Trimming removed 5 bases at V and 5 bases at J, with 19 bases between. The CDR3 spans 16 residues. CDR3 DNA sequence: TGTGCCAGCAGTACTAGCCGCCGATGGGGGGACAATGAGCAGTTCTTC. Residues: CASSTSRRWGDNEQFF.

The chain joins TRBV6-2 or TRBV6-3 to TRBJ2-1; D is undetermined. This CDR3 region has 15 residues. The germline gives CDR1 MNHEY, CDR2 SVGEGT. V gave up 4 bases and J gave up 3 bases, with 13 bases separating them. CDR3 nucleotide sequence: TGTGCCAGCAGTTTAGGGCCGGCGGTCTACAATGAGCAGTTCTTC. Encoded protein: CASSLGPAVYNEQFF.

This clonotype was seen a few times. The chain links TRBV4-1 to TRBJ2-7; 8 bases fit TRBD2. The ends lost 0 bases at V and 6 bases at J; junction bases unmatched: 13. Germline CDR1 MGHRA, CDR2 YSYEKL. This CDR3 is 17 amino acids long. CDR3 residues: CASSQERESGRMREQYF. The CDR3 DNA reads as TGCGCCAGCAGCCAAGAAAGGGAAAGCGGGAGAATGCGCGAGCAGTACTTC.

The sample holds a few counts of this clonotype. The V and J genes are TRBV7-9 and TRBJ2-1; D is ambiguous. Germline loops: CDR1 SEHNR, CDR2 FQNEAQ (reference sequence). CDR3 length: 13 amino acids. Deletions cut 5 bases from V and 8 bases from J, with 13 bases between. The DNA of the CDR3 is TGTGCCAGCAGCCCTTCGCCCTGGGATGAGCAGTTCTTC. Its protein product is CASSPSPWDEQFF.

The chain recombines TRBV7-2 with TRBJ1-1; TRBD1 is a possible D gene (6 bases). Trimming cost V 1 base and J 3 bases, with 12 bases left between them. Germline V gene data show CDR1 as SGHTA and CDR2 as FQGNSA. The CDR3 consists of 15 residues. This CDR3 reads CASSLESRGDTEAFF. The CDR3, as DNA: TGTGCCAGCAGCTTAGAGAGCAGGGGAGACACTGAAGCTTTCTTT.

CDR3 nucleotides: TGTGCCAGCAGTCAACCGGACAGGTACAATGAGCAGTTCTTC. Protein: CASSQPDRYNEQFF. The chain combines TRBV27 with TRBJ2-1; 7 nucleotides agree with TRBD1. Germline V gives CDR1 MNHEY, CDR2 SMNVEV (reference sequence). This CDR3 spans 14 amino acids. After removal of 5 bases from V and 4 bases from J, the junction contained 5 bases not matched to a gene.

This chain uses TRBV19 with TRBJ1-5; D is uncertain. This CDR3 has 16 residues. V dropped 5 bases and J dropped 0 bases, with 14 bases sitting between them. CDR1 LNHDA and CDR2 SQIVND come from the germline V gene (reference sequence). CDR3 bases: TGTGCCAGTAGTCCGTATAACAGTTATAGCAATCAGCCCCAGCATTTT. It is translated as CASSPYNSYSNQPQHF.

This clonotype was detected only a few times. J is TRBJ1-1 and V is TRBV7-2; no firm D call. The germline V gene has CDR1 SGHTA and CDR2 FQGNSA. The CDR3 runs to 13 residues. V lost 4 bases to trimming and J lost 5 bases, with 11 bases between them. The CDR3 loop reads CASSWVEGTEAFF. In DNA form, the CDR3 reads TGTGCCAGCAGCTGGGTCGAAGGGACTGAAGCTTTCTTT.

This clonotype has just one count. The rearrangement links TRBV4-1 to TRBJ2-1; 12 nucleotides agree with TRBD2. This CDR3 has 17 residues. With V trimmed by 1 base and J by 12 bases, 13 bases remained unmatched. Germline V gene lookup returns CDR1 MGHRA and CDR2 YSYEKL. The CDR3 sequence: CASSQGLAGGPYHGQFF. CDR3 nucleotide sequence: TGCGCCAGCAGCCAAGGGCTAGCGGGAGGGCCGTATCATGGGCAGTTCTTC.

The rearrangement uses TRBV7-9 and TRBJ2-6; weak D call: TRBD1 (5 bases). Germline loops: CDR1 SEHNR, CDR2 FQNEAQ (reference sequence). Between the trimmed V and J ends, which lost 5 bases and 1 base, there was a span of 15 bases. The CDR3 consists of 17 residues. CDR3 nucleotides: TGTGCCAGCAGCCCCCACATGACAGTATCTGGGGCCAACGTCCTGACTTTC. This encodes CASSPHMTVSGANVLTF.

The chain has TRBV4-1 and TRBJ2-7; 9 bases agree with TRBD2. V shed 4 bases, J shed 1 base, and the junction held 11 bases outside the gene matches. The CDR3 is 17 amino acids. Germline V gene data show CDR1 as MGHRA and CDR2 as YSYEKL. The CDR3 coding sequence is TGCGCCAGCAGCCGAAAAATTAGCGGGAGAGGGTCCTACGAGCAGTACTTC. Its protein is CASSRKISGRGSYEQYF.